The 32 T cell receptor beta chains given below trace back to one sample, sequenced in a study of beta chain features in type 1 diabetes (dated by TCRdb to 2016 to 2018). Summary of the overall study and its limitations: A moderate but significant shortening of TCRB CDR3 length was observed in type 1 diabetes patients in all four CD4+ subsets.

The protocol used for the library was the immunoSEQ multiplex PCR assay. The entire isolated RNA was reverse transcribed using the High Capacity cDNA Reverse Transcription Kit, and thus expressed TCRB transcripts were sequenced. TCRdb retrieved this table from immuneACCESS and kept in-frame rearrangements only. Not all clones are present; in checked studies, unresolved V genes account for under half, and no reason is known for the remainder. The sample profile shows about 250,000 clones; 11% of them were found once. Of the sample, over 0.015% is held by the ten largest clones. These receptors' targets are unknown. The sequenced sample consisted of naive CD4+ T cells from blood. This specimen's cell subset or site label, per the study, means: true naive CD4+ T cells. The receptor set was obtained from a man aged 25 to 45 with type 1 diabetes.

This clone was counted between two and nine times. This chain joins TRBV6-6 and TRBJ2-2; TRBD1 is a possible D gene (6 bases). V lost 2 bases and J 3 bases, leaving 10 bases between the germline ends. The CDR3 has 15 amino acids. The germline V gene encodes CDR1 MNHNY and CDR2 SVGAGI (reference sequence). CDR3 amino acids: CASSYPPGDTGELFF. CDR3 nucleotide sequence: TGTGCCAGCAGTTACCCCCCAGGGGACACCGGGGAGCTGTTTTTT.

The chain is built from TRBV7-2 and TRBJ2-7, with a weak D call TRBD1 (5 bases). The CDR3 loop spans 17 amino acids. Trimming left V 4 bases short and J 0 bases short, with 19 bases between. CDR1 SGHTA and CDR2 FQGNSA come from the germline V gene. CDR3 nucleotides: TGTGCCAGCAGCTCCCCGCCCTTTTACAGGAGCTCCTACGAGCAGTACTTC. This translates into CASSSPPFYRSSYEQYF.

V usage is TRBV14 and J usage is TRBJ1-6; D is unresolved. V was shortened by 3 bases and J by 10 bases, with 16 bases between the two germline ends. CDR3 length: 15 amino acids. Germline V CDR1 and CDR2: SGHDN, FVKESK. The CDR3 loop reads CASSHTQGRVSPLHF. The CDR3 DNA is TGTGCCAGCAGCCATACCCAAGGGAGAGTCTCACCCCTCCACTTT.

The chain has TRBV4-1 and TRBJ1-4; 7 nucleotides align to TRBD1. This CDR3 contains 16 residues. Germline loops: CDR1 MGHRA, CDR2 YSYEKL. Losses at the gene ends were 3 bases for V and 8 bases for J; bases not matched to a gene: 12. The CDR3 bases are TGCGCCAGCAGCCAGGGTAGGGGGCCGGCGGTGGAAAAACTGTTTTTT. Protein product: CASSQGRGPAVEKLFF.

The chain has TRBV6-5 and TRBJ1-1; tentatively, D is TRBD1 (6 bases). The germline V gene encodes CDR1 MNHEY and CDR2 SVGAGI. Trimming shortened V by 2 bases and J by 2 bases, and 9 bases separated the two germline ends. This CDR3 spans 14 amino acids. The CDR3 is CASSYRGQNTEAFF. In nucleotides, the CDR3 is TGTGCCAGCAGTTACCGGGGACAAAACACTGAAGCTTTCTTT.

This clone was counted a few times. The V and J genes are TRBV19 and TRBJ1-5; 9 nucleotides align to TRBD1. CDR1 is LNHDA, CDR2 SQIVND, per germline (reference sequence). This CDR3 comprises 14 residues. The ends lost 4 bases at V and 5 bases at J; junction bases unmatched: 3. CDR3 bases: TGTGCCAGTAGTAGAAGACAGGGGGATCAGCCCCAGCATTTT. It translates to CASSRRQGDQPQHF.

The V call is TRBV29-1, the J call TRBJ2-5, with TRBD2 identical over 14 bases. Looked up from germline, CDR1 is SQVTM and CDR2 is ANQGSEA. This CDR3 contains 18 residues. Trimming cost V 8 bases and J 5 bases; bases outside gene matches: 19. CDR3 nucleotide sequence: TGCAGCCTCGAGGCGGGACTAGCGGGGGAGCGATCCGAGGAGACCCAGTACTTC. Translated: CSLEAGLAGERSEETQYF.

This clone was counted between two and nine times. The chain employs TRBV18 and TRBJ2-6, with D maybe TRBD1 (6 bases). Per the germline V gene, CDR1 is KGHSH and CDR2 is LQKENI. Trimming left V 3 bases short and J 1 base short, with 10 bases between. The CDR3 totals 16 residues. CDR3 sequence: CASSPGHLSGANVLTF. CDR3 bases: TGTGCCAGCTCACCGGGACACCTTTCTGGGGCCAACGTCCTGACTTTC.

The chain uses TRBV7-2 and TRBJ1-3, with D perhaps TRBD1 (6 bases). This CDR3 is 13 amino acids long. The V gene lost 4 bases and the J gene lost 6 bases, with 10 bases spanning the gap. Per germline, CDR1 SGHTA and CDR2 FQGNSA. The DNA of the CDR3 is TGTGCCAGCAGCTCGGGACATAAAAACACCATATATTTT. Protein product: CASSSGHKNTIYF.

A few counts support this clone. This chain joins TRBV27 and TRBJ2-3, with TRBD1 matching over 7 bases. Trimming removed 5 bases from V and 0 bases from J; junction bases left unmatched: 2. Germline V CDR1 and CDR2: MNHEY, SMNVEV (reference sequence). The CDR3 covers 14 residues. The CDR3 bases are TGTGCCAGCAGTCGGGACAGAAGCACAGATACGCAGTATTTT. Translation: CASSRDRSTDTQYF.

The chain uses TRBV9 and TRBJ2-1; no definite D call. The CDR3 is 13 residues long. Deletions cut 0 bases from V and 6 bases from J, with 7 bases between. Germline CDR1 reads SGDLS; CDR2 reads YYNGEE. CDR3 residues: CASSVGQFNEQFF. The CDR3 nucleotides read TGTGCCAGCAGCGTAGGGCAGTTCAATGAGCAGTTCTTC.

The rearrangement joins TRBV11-2 to TRBJ1-2; no reliable D call. Germline CDR1 SGHAT, CDR2 FQNNGV. V was trimmed by 1 base and J by 2 bases, leaving 8 bases between them. This CDR3 has 14 residues. The CDR3 DNA follows: TGTGCCAGCAGCTTAGGGGCAGTCAACTATGGCTACACCTTC. It specifies CASSLGAVNYGYTF.

The gene calls are TRBV11-3 and TRBJ2-3; D is unclear. Germline CDR1 and CDR2: SGHNT and YENEEA. The CDR3 contains 15 residues. Deletions cut 1 base from V and 4 bases from J, with 12 bases between. The CDR3 region has the DNA TGTGCCAGCAGCTTAGGGGCACGAGTGGCAGATACGCAGTATTTT. Translation gives CASSLGARVADTQYF.

This clone was counted between two and nine times. The chain uses TRBV9 and TRBJ2-5, with 7 bases matching TRBD2. J lost 4 bases, V lost 7 bases, and 10 bases had no gene match. The CDR3 spans 14 residues. Germline CDR1 reads SGDLS; CDR2 reads YYNGEE. This CDR3 reads CASSPRLAGETQYF. The DNA for the CDR3 is TGTGCCAGCTCCCCGAGACTAGCAGGAGAGACCCAGTACTTC.

This clone was observed a handful of times. The V gene is TRBV2, the J gene TRBJ1-2, with 9 bases aligning to TRBD1. The CDR3 runs to 16 residues. Germline lookup yields CDR1 SNHLY and CDR2 FYNNEI. Germline trimming cut 6 bases from V and 8 bases from J; bases unmatched to any gene: 16. CDR3 protein: CASRRPGTGSSRGYTF. CDR3 coding DNA: TGTGCCAGCAGGAGACCCGGGACAGGGTCCTCCCGGGGCTACACCTTC.

The J gene is TRBJ2-1, the V gene TRBV7-2; 9 bases map to TRBD2. The CDR3 loop spans 13 amino acids. Germline V gene sequence: CDR1 SGHTA, CDR2 FQGNSA. Germline trimming cut 4 bases from V and 15 bases from J; bases unmatched to any gene: 10. DNA of the CDR3: TGTGCCAGCAGCTCTTTGACTAGCGGCGCACTGTTCTTC. It encodes CASSSLTSGALFF.

The rearrangement uses TRBV5-4 and TRBJ1-1, with TRBD1 matching over 10 bases. This CDR3 region has 15 residues. Germline V gene data show CDR1 as SGHNT and CDR2 as YYREEE (reference sequence). After removal of 4 bases from V and 2 bases from J, the junction contained 5 bases not matched to a gene. The CDR3 loop reads CASSLRDRGNTEAFF. CDR3 nucleotide sequence: TGTGCCAGCAGCCTCCGGGACAGGGGTAACACTGAAGCTTTCTTT.

The CDR3 region is CASSLNSPLHF. For the CDR3, the DNA is TGTGCCAGTAGTCTGAATTCACCCCTCCACTTT. V is TRBV19 and J is TRBJ1-6; no clear D gene. The CDR3 covers 11 residues. CDR1 LNHDA and CDR2 SQIVND come from the germline V gene (reference sequence). V was trimmed by 5 bases and J by 7 bases, leaving 3 bases between them. Looking up the rest from reference TRBV19 and TRBJ1-6 gives the full variable domain: DGGITQSPKYLFRKEGQNVTLSCEQNLNHDAMYWYRQDPGQGLRLIYYSQIVNDFQKGDIAEGYSVSREKKESFPLTVTSAQKNPTAFYLCASSLNSPLHFGNGTRLTVT.

This clone was seen repeatedly, ten times or more. The genes are TRBV4-3 and TRBJ1-6; 7 bases line up with TRBD1. The CDR3 spans 13 residues. The V segment lost 5 bases and the J segment 10 bases; nucleotides outside the gene matches: 5. CDR1 and CDR2 (germline): LGHNA, YSLEER. This CDR3 is CASSLQGGSPLHF. In DNA form, the CDR3 reads TGCGCCAGCAGCTTGCAGGGGGGCTCACCCCTCCACTTT.

The V and J genes are TRBV2 and TRBJ2-3; TRBD1 aligns across 7 bases. CDR3 size: 14 residues. Germline CDR1 is SNHLY and CDR2 is FYNNEI. V shed 8 bases and J 2 bases; nucleotides not matched to a gene: 7. In DNA form, the CDR3 reads TGTGCCAGCGTTAGGGACAGATCCACAGATACGCAGTATTTT. Residues: CASVRDRSTDTQYF.

This clone showed up just a few times. J is TRBJ1-1 and V is TRBV18; 7 bases align to TRBD1. This CDR3 comprises 15 residues. The trim removed 6 bases at V and 4 bases at J, leaving 11 bases unmatched. Germline CDR1 and CDR2: KGHSH and LQKENI. The CDR3 DNA reads TGTGCCAGCTCCCGGCAAGGGGGCACGACCACTGAAGCTTTCTTT. It codes for CASSRQGGTTTEAFF. Complete variable domain (other parts from reference TRBV18 and TRBJ1-1): NAGVMQNPRHLVRRRGQEARLRCSPMKGHSHVYWYRQLPEEGLKFMVYLQKENIIDESGMPKERFSAEFPKEGPSILRIQQVVRGDSAAYFCASSRQGGTTTEAFFGQGTRLTVV.

This clone was detected a few times. CDR3 nucleotide sequence: TGCAGCGTTGAAGATGTCGGTGTCGTAACAGGCGCGTTCTTC. Amino acid sequence: CSVEDVGVVTGAFF. This sequence joins TRBV29-1 and TRBJ2-1; D perhaps matches TRBD1 (5 bases). The germline CDR1 and CDR2 sequences are SQVTM and ANQGSEA. The CDR3 has 14 residues. V gave up 0 bases and J gave up 15 bases, with 21 bases separating them.

The V call is TRBV7-9, the J call TRBJ1-6; D gene ambiguous. This CDR3 comprises 13 residues. Germline CDR1 and CDR2: SEHNR and FQNEAQ (reference sequence). The V gene lost 3 bases and the J gene lost 8 bases, with 8 bases spanning the gap. In DNA, the CDR3 is TGTGCCAGCAGCTTCCGGGGTGATTCACCCCTCCACTTT. The encoded protein is CASSFRGDSPLHF. The whole variable domain, filled in from reference TRBV7-9 and TRBJ1-6, reads DTGVSQNPRHKITKRGQNVTFRCDPISEHNRLYWYRQTLGQGPEFLTYFQNEAQLEKSRLLSDRFSAERPKGSFSTLEIQRTEQGDSAMYLCASSFRGDSPLHFGNGTRLTVT.

The V gene is TRBV10-3, the J gene TRBJ1-6; the D is unclear. This CDR3 has 14 residues. V dropped 7 bases and J dropped 9 bases, with 16 bases sitting between them. Germline V gene data show CDR1 as ENHRY and CDR2 as SYGVKD. CDR3 sequence (DNA): TGTGCCATCAATGATGAGCCGCGGGGTTCACCCCTCCACTTT. Translating gives CAINDEPRGSPLHF.

Here the CDR3 reads CAWSRGQPQHF. The DNA of the CDR3 is TGTGCCTGGAGTCGGGGGCAGCCCCAGCATTTT. The chain links TRBV30 to TRBJ1-5, with D perhaps matching TRBD1 (5 bases). V was shortened by 2 bases and J by 7 bases, with 6 bases between the two germline ends. This CDR3 spans 11 amino acids. Germline CDR1 reads GTSNPN; CDR2 reads SVGIG (reference sequence).

The chain uses TRBV29-1 and TRBJ2-2; possibly TRBD2 for D (6 bases). The CDR3 is made up of 13 amino acids. Germline V gene data show CDR1 as SQVTM and CDR2 as ANQGSEA. V was shortened by 4 bases and J by 5 bases, with 11 bases between the two germline ends. The CDR3 reads CSVGGASTGELFF. Written as DNA, the CDR3 is TGCAGCGTTGGCGGGGCGAGTACCGGGGAGCTGTTTTTT.

This clone has a handful of counts. The V gene is TRBV7-9, the J gene TRBJ2-2; no reliable D call. Germline loops: CDR1 SEHNR, CDR2 FQNEAQ (reference sequence). The length of the CDR3 is 15 residues. Trimming cost V 0 bases and J 1 base, with 6 bases left between them. DNA for the CDR3: TGTGCCAGCAGCTTAGCGTCCGGGAACACCGGGGAGCTGTTTTTT. Translated, it gives CASSLASGNTGELFF.

This clone showed up just a few times. The gene calls are TRBV9 and TRBJ1-3, with D unresolved. Trimming shortened V by 4 bases and J by 9 bases, and 23 bases separated the two germline ends. The CDR3 has 16 amino acids. Per the germline V gene, CDR1 is SGDLS and CDR2 is YYNGEE. Here the CDR3 DNA reads TGTGCCAGCAGCTCCCTAACCTCGCTACGCGGTGGCACCATATATTTT. It is translated as CASSSLTSLRGGTIYF.

The chain is built from TRBV2 and TRBJ2-5; perhaps TRBD2 as D (7 bases). Trimming pared 6 bases from V and 4 bases from J, leaving 18 bases between. The CDR3 consists of 15 residues. Germline lookup yields CDR1 SNHLY and CDR2 FYNNEI. The CDR3 DNA sequence: TGTGCCAGCAGGCGGGGGCCCCTTAGGGGAGAGACCCAGTACTTC. Translated: CASRRGPLRGETQYF.

This clone was detected a few times. The rearrangement links TRBV18 to TRBJ2-7; 9 positions match TRBD1. This CDR3 is 14 amino acids long. Germline V gene sequence: CDR1 KGHSH, CDR2 LQKENI. V trimming: 6 bases; J trimming: 3 bases; junction bases outside the gene matches: 6. The CDR3 DNA follows: TGTGCCAGCTCGCTTAGACAGGGGGACTACGAGCAGTACTTC. Translated: CASSLRQGDYEQYF. The complete variable domain, with remaining parts taken from reference TRBV18 and TRBJ2-7, reads NAGVMQNPRHLVRRRGQEARLRCSPMKGHSHVYWYRQLPEEGLKFMVYLQKENIIDESGMPKERFSAEFPKEGPSILRIQQVVRGDSAAYFCASSLRQGDYEQYFGPGTRLTVT.

The chain links TRBV7-9 to TRBJ1-2; unclear D gene. Germline CDR1 reads SEHNR; CDR2 reads FQNEAQ (reference sequence). The CDR3 has 12 amino acids. V lost 2 bases to trimming and J lost 6 bases, with 7 bases between them. The DNA of the CDR3 is TGTGCCAGCAGCTTAAGGGAGGATGGCTACACCTTC. Amino acid sequence: CASSLREDGYTF.

This clone turned up a few times. This chain uses TRBV5-1 with TRBJ2-7; 9 positions agree with TRBD1. CDR3 length: 14 amino acids. Germline V gene sequence: CDR1 SGHRS, CDR2 YFSETQ. After removal of 0 bases from V and 6 bases from J, the junction contained 4 bases not matched to a gene. The CDR3 spells CASSLAGTGTEQYF. CDR3 in DNA: TGCGCCAGCAGCTTGGCCGGGACAGGGACCGAGCAGTACTTC.